This T cell receptor beta chain was captured in a study of blood T cell repertoires in COVID-19. The length of the CDR3 is 15 residues. The V end was cut by 4 bases, the J end by 4 bases, with 17 bases between. Germline assignment: CDR1 SGHRS and CDR2 YFSETQ. Repertoires were generated with immunoSEQ multiplex PCR, while TCRdb's copy carries only in-frame clones and drops some. The repertoire consists of about 140,000 clones, with 84% occurring once and the leading ten covering 1.5% to 2%. Categorization into cohorts depended on clinical history that participants reported. The chain links TRBV5-1 to TRBJ1-1, with D unclear. The sample taken for sequencing was PBMCs or T cells enriched from blood (not recorded which). The clonotype was recovered from a woman aged 18-29 years who had been exposed to COVID-19. The CDR3 DNA follows: TGCGCCAGCAGCCTTAGACACCCTGAGGGCACTGAAGCTTTCTTT. This translates into CASSLRHPEGTEAFF.